These 3 T cell receptor beta chains share one sample of origin, sequenced in a study of blood T cell repertoires in COVID-19. The method was immunoSEQ multiplex PCR; TCRdb's version includes in-frame clones alone and lacks a portion of them. The repertoire consists of almost 250,000 clones, with roughly 89% occurring once and the leading ten covering under 5%. Sequencing input: PBMCs or T cells enriched from blood (not recorded which). The receptors shown here come from a woman in her 30s who had recovered from COVID-19.

The rearrangement uses TRBV5-1 and TRBJ1-1; TRBD1 is a possible D gene (5 bases). The CDR3 sequence is 16 residues long. CDR1 is SGHRS and CDR2 is YFSETQ in the germline V gene. The V gene lost 3 bases and the J gene lost 1 base, with 16 bases spanning the gap. CDR3 in DNA: TGCGCCAGCAGCTCCCCGGGGGAGGGGAGGAACACTGAAGCTTTCTTT. Translating gives CASSSPGEGRNTEAFF.

This CDR3 reads CASSLNTYEQYF. The DNA for the CDR3 is TGCGCCAGCAGCCTGAACACCTACGAGCAGTACTTC. The gene calls are TRBV5-1 and TRBJ2-7; D is ambiguous. The CDR3 spans 12 residues. V gave up 4 bases and J gave up 2 bases, with 7 bases separating them. Germline CDR1 is SGHRS and CDR2 is YFSETQ.

The chain uses TRBV3-1 (or the pseudogene TRBV3-2) and TRBJ2-7; D might be TRBD2 (6 bases). V was trimmed by 3 bases and J by 2 bases, leaving 11 bases between them. This CDR3 has 14 residues. In germline, CDR1 is LGHDT, CDR2 YNNKEL (reference sequence). The CDR3 loop reads CASSQGLDTYEQYF. Here the CDR3 DNA reads TGTGCCAGCAGCCAGGGACTCGACACCTACGAGCAGTACTTC.